This T cell receptor beta chain was found in a study of blood T cell repertoires in COVID-19. TCRdb's table, derived via immunoSEQ multiplex PCR, lists solely in-frame clones and lacks some. The sample carries 70,000 to 95,000 clones, roughly 82% recorded once. V shed 3 bases and J shed 4 bases, with 6 bases lying between them. From germline, CDR1 is MDHEN and CDR2 SYDVKM. The CDR3 sequence is 12 residues long. In its sample, this clone was seen once. Specimen: peripheral blood. The J gene is TRBJ1-2, the V gene TRBV28; no definite D call. This TCR was recovered from a human donor in a cohort sampled during active COVID-19. CDR3: CASSFRVYGYTF. In DNA form, the CDR3 reads TGTGCCAGCAGTTTTCGAGTCTATGGCTACACCTTC.